The clone carrying this T cell receptor beta chain was picked up a small number of times. The target antigen is unknown. These data belong to a study of blood T cells in healthy people across ages. The length of the CDR3 is 15 residues. Trimming took off 3 bases at V and 4 bases at J, with 13 bases between the two ends. In germline, CDR1 is MNHEY, CDR2 SVGEGT. Sample donors were healthy Caucasian individuals that came from Russia, aged roughly 6 to 95. The study's findings and limits: Higher diversity and more naive CD4+ cells were features of long-lived donors, compared to aged donors.

It was with a sample-barcoded 5' primer and a J-beta primer mix that a second PCR of roughly 7 to 12 cycles was run. MiXCR, run by TCRdb on the 5' RACE reads, gives a single entry per CDR3 protein. The repertoire includes roughly 1.6 million distinct CDR3 sequences, roughly 30% of them detected once, and 11% sits in the top ten. Specimen: blood. This chain links TRBV6-2 or TRBV6-3 with TRBJ2-1, with D tentatively TRBD2 (6 bases). The receptor was isolated from a woman between 25 and 40 years old in good health. CDR3 sequence: CASSYNQRAYNEQFF. The CDR3 DNA follows: TGTGCCAGCAGTTATAACCAGCGGGCTTACAATGAGCAGTTCTTC.